The 5 T cell receptor beta chains below all came from one sample that was sequenced in a study of blood T cell repertoires in COVID-19. Sequenced by immunoSEQ multiplex PCR; TCRdb stores in-frame clones only, minus some. The table shows roughly 400,000 clones, with just under 90% occurring only once. The sequencing input was PBMCs or T cells enriched from blood (not recorded which). Receptors were obtained from a woman aged 50 to 60 who had recovered from COVID-19.

The rearrangement links TRBV27 to TRBJ1-2; a weak D match, TRBD1 (5 bases). The ends were cut back, 9 bases at V and 8 bases at J, with 34 bases in the middle. The CDR3 consists of 18 residues. Per the germline V gene, CDR1 is MNHEY and CDR2 is SMNVEV (reference sequence). In DNA form, the CDR3 reads TGTGCCAGTAAGGATCTAGGGAGGAGGGCCGGGGACGAATACGGCTACACCTTC. Translation gives CASKDLGRRAGDEYGYTF.

The V and J genes are TRBV28 and TRBJ2-2, with D perhaps matching TRBD1 (6 bases). The CDR3 contains 13 residues. Germline-derived CDR1 and CDR2 are MDHEN and SYDVKM. Deletions cut 6 bases from V and 4 bases from J, with 9 bases between. CDR3 DNA: TGTGCCAGCAGCAGGGGCAGCACCGGGGAGCTGTTTTTT. It translates to CASSRGSTGELFF.

With regard to this clone: Other DNA sequences in this specimen translate into the identical CDR3. The V call is TRBV28, the J call TRBJ1-3, with D uncertain. The CDR3 has 14 amino acids. The germline gives CDR1 MDHEN, CDR2 SYDVKM. Trimming took off 5 bases at V and 0 bases at J, with 8 bases between the two ends. Here the CDR3 reads CASSRRSSGNTIYF. Written as DNA, the CDR3 is TGTGCCAGCAGTCGCCGGAGCTCTGGAAACACCATATATTTT. The complete variable domain, with remaining parts taken from reference TRBV28 and TRBJ1-3, reads DVKVTQSSRYLVKRTGEKVFLECVQDMDHENMFWYRQDPGLGLRLIYFSYDVKMKEKGDIPEGYSVSREKKERFSLILESASTNQTSMYLCASSRRSSGNTIYFGEGSWLTVV.

The V and J genes are TRBV28 and TRBJ2-1, with D uncertain. Germline lookup yields CDR1 MDHEN and CDR2 SYDVKM. The V and J ends lost 2 bases and 10 bases respectively, with 6 bases between them. This CDR3 has 11 amino acids. In DNA form, the CDR3 reads TGTGCCAGCAGTTTAGCGTTCGAGCAGTTCTTC. Residues: CASSLAFEQFF.

The rearrangement links TRBV3-1 (or the pseudogene TRBV3-2) to TRBJ1-1; 7 nucleotides line up with TRBD1. The V segment lost 4 bases and the J segment 0 bases; nucleotides outside the gene matches: 17. CDR3 length: 19 residues. CDR1 LGHDT and CDR2 YNNKEL come from the germline V gene (reference sequence). The CDR3 coding sequence is TGTGCCAGCAGCCCACCAAAGACAGGGAAGGCGAGTGTGAACACTGAAGCTTTCTTT. Translated, it gives CASSPPKTGKASVNTEAFF.